The clone carrying this TCR beta chain was detected only once. These data come from a study of blood T cell repertoires in COVID-19. In the study overall: Samples representing acute and convalescent COVID-19 were sourced from the United States, Italy and Spain.

Germline V gene sequence: CDR1 LGHDT, CDR2 YNNKEL (reference sequence). The CDR3 spans 14 residues. Trimming took 4 bases from V and 8 from J; bases not matched to a gene: 3. Some clones are missing from TCRdb's copy, which holds only in-frame ones; the method was immunoSEQ multiplex PCR. This sample has approximately 250,000 clones, with 85% found just once. The TCR sequence derives from a woman between 45 and 65 years old with acute COVID-19. The specimen sequenced was PBMCs or T cells enriched from blood (not recorded which). The rearrangement uses TRBV3-1 (or the pseudogene TRBV3-2) and TRBJ1-4; TRBD1 matches at 11 bases. The CDR3 loop reads CASSPGTGGEKLFF. Written as DNA, the CDR3 is TGTGCCAGCAGCCCTGGGACAGGGGGAGAAAAACTGTTTTTT.